The T cell receptor beta chain under discussion was sequenced for a study of spatial heterogeneity in lung cancer. Time point meaning: sample taken at primary tumor resection. This clonotype was observed a handful of times. V dropped 5 bases and J dropped 0 bases, with 7 bases sitting between them. The CDR3 is 12 residues long. Germline assignment: CDR1 DFQATT and CDR2 SNEGSKA (reference sequence). TCRdb processed the 5' RACE reads anew with MiXCR; each CDR3 protein has one entry. The sample gives about 38,000 distinct CDR3 sequences, less than 6.5% of which show up once; about a quarter is in the top ten.

The material was PBMCs, obtained at surgery. This receptor was obtained from a female donor with early-stage non-small cell lung cancer. The gene calls are TRBV20-1 and TRBJ1-1, with D unclear. The DNA for the CDR3 is TGCAGTGCTGAAGCCTTGAACACTGAAGCTTTCTTT. Amino acid sequence: CSAEALNTEAFF.